The clone carrying this TCR beta chain showed up just a few times. Its antigen remains unidentified. The sample originates from a study of T cells in Graves' hyperthyroidism and ophthalmopathy. Study-level results: Patients with ophthalmopathy were separated from those with stable hyperthyroidism by a 13 V-J model. The model's output predicted ophthalmopathy at a median of about 5.9 months prior to onset. Peripheral blood also featured most of the thyroid clonotypes expanded above 0.001.

The CDR3 has 12 amino acids. Trimming at V came to 8 bases and at J to 5 bases, leaving 9 bases not matched to a gene. CDR1 and CDR2 (germline): GTSNPN, SVGIG (reference sequence). The TCR beta CDR3 regions underwent amplification using RNA transcripts as the source. RT-PCR in the first round (using the HTBI primer set) targeted the TCR CDR3. One entry per CDR3 protein, called by TCRdb with MiXCR from the multiplex PCR reads. The sample holds approximately 400,000 distinct CDR3 sequences, about 14% seen once. This blood was taken when hyperthyroidism was first diagnosed, before any ophthalmopathy symptoms existed.

The chain employs TRBV30 and TRBJ2-7; 7 nucleotides match TRBD1. The sample comprised blood. The sequence came from a man aged 25 to 40 with Graves' hyperthyroidism that later progressed to Graves' ophthalmopathy. CDR3 protein: CAQRTGEDEQYF. As DNA, the CDR3 is TGTGCCCAAAGGACAGGAGAAGACGAGCAGTACTTC.